The 24 T cell receptor beta chains given below trace back to one sample, sequenced in a study of T-cell reconstitution after alpha-beta-depleted transplantation in children. For TCRbeta, the library was prepared with unique molecular identifiers. MiXCR, applied by TCRdb to the PCR reads, yields one record per CDR3 protein. Of about 640,000 distinct CDR3 sequences in the sample, roughly 17% were seen once. Sequencing was performed on PBMCs from the stem cell graft donor, taken from the stem cell graft. Source of these receptors: a human donor who donated a stem cell graft to a child with acute myeloid leukemia.

In regard to this clonotype: A much bigger clone sits one base away, suggesting this may be a read error. Because it lacks the conserved phenylalanine or tryptophan at the end, this CDR3 is likely a read error. The rearrangement joins TRBV7-2 to TRBJ1-3; D gene unclear. CDR1 SGHTA and CDR2 FQGNSA come from the germline V gene. The CDR3 consists of 15 residues. The V and J ends lost 3 bases and 6 bases respectively, with 15 bases between them. The CDR3 DNA reads TGTGCCAGCAGCTTGGCGGCGACCCAGACAAACACCATATATGTT. This codes for CASSLAATQTNTIYV.

V gene TRBV13 combines with J gene TRBJ1-1; weak D call: TRBD1 (5 bases). The CDR3 is made up of 14 amino acids. The germline V gene encodes CDR1 PRHDT and CDR2 FYEKMQ (reference sequence). The ends were cut back, 4 bases at V and 5 bases at J, with 14 bases in the middle. The CDR3 sequence: CASSWGGCGTEAFF. As DNA, the CDR3 is TGTGCCAGCAGCTGGGGGGGGTGCGGGACTGAAGCTTTCTTT.

The rearrangement links TRBV20-1 to TRBJ1-6; D possibly corresponds to TRBD1 (5 bases). V shed 1 base and J shed 4 bases, with 8 bases lying between them. CDR1 is DFQATT and CDR2 is SNEGSKA in the germline V gene (reference sequence). The CDR3 totals 14 residues. The CDR3 DNA reads TGCAGTGCTAGAGTGGGGGGATATAATTCACCCCTCCACTTT. Its translation is CSARVGGYNSPLHF.

The rearrangement joins TRBV7-8 to TRBJ1-2; possible D gene TRBD1, 6 bases. The CDR3 loop spans 14 amino acids. Germline CDR1 SGHVS, CDR2 FQNEAQ. Trimming removed 5 bases at V and 7 bases at J, with 17 bases between. In nucleotides, the CDR3 is TGTGCCAGCAGCCAGCAACCGACAGGCGTTGGCTACACCTTC. Its protein is CASSQQPTGVGYTF.

In its sample, this clonotype was seen a few times. The J gene is TRBJ1-1, the V gene TRBV15; 12 nucleotides agree with TRBD1. With V trimmed by 2 bases and J by 4 bases, 5 bases remained unmatched. The length of the CDR3 is 16 residues. CDR1 is LNHNV, CDR2 YYDKDF, per germline (reference sequence). CDR3 in amino acids: CATSRYRDRGLTEAFF. CDR3 sequence (DNA): TGTGCCACCAGCAGATACCGGGACAGGGGGCTCACTGAAGCTTTCTTT.

The chain recombines TRBV7-2 with TRBJ2-7; no clear D gene. V was shortened by 7 bases and J by 5 bases, with 21 bases between the two germline ends. CDR1 is SGHTA and CDR2 is FQGNSA in the germline V gene. This CDR3 is 15 amino acids long. The chain's CDR3 is CASTSAGLPSDEQYF. DNA of the CDR3: TGTGCCAGCACCTCAGCCGGGCTCCCGTCTGACGAGCAGTACTTC.

The chain is built from TRBV11-2 and TRBJ2-1; 8 bases fit TRBD2. CDR1 SGHAT and CDR2 FQNNGV come from the germline V gene. V was pared by 5 bases and J by 7 bases, with 16 bases of the junction left unmatched. The CDR3 length is 17 residues. In DNA, the CDR3 is TGTGCCAGCAGCCCTAGGGCCCGACTAGCGCGGATTAATGAGCAGTTCTTC. This encodes CASSPRARLARINEQFF.

This clonotype was seen many times. The chain carries TRBV9 and TRBJ2-3; D possibly corresponds to TRBD2 (5 bases). Germline lookup yields CDR1 SGDLS and CDR2 YYNGEE. The CDR3 consists of 15 residues. V was pared by 0 bases and J by 0 bases, with 8 bases between. For the CDR3, the DNA is TGTGCCAGCAGCGTAGGCCAGCGGAGCACAGATACGCAGTATTTT. Its translation: CASSVGQRSTDTQYF.

V is TRBV7-9 and J is TRBJ1-3; 8 nucleotides agree with TRBD1. Germline CDR1 SEHNR, CDR2 FQNEAQ (reference sequence). Trimming took 5 bases from V and 4 from J; bases not matched to a gene: 4. This CDR3 is built from 14 residues. Written as DNA, the CDR3 is TGTGCCAGCAGCAGGGACAGGCCAGGAAACACCATATATTTT. Its translation: CASSRDRPGNTIYF.

This clonotype was observed at least ten times. One junction end disagrees with the germline gene, perhaps due to a read error. V usage is TRBV7-2 and J usage is TRBJ2-3, with D possibly TRBD2 on 6 matching bases. The germline V gene encodes CDR1 SGHTA and CDR2 FQGNSA. The CDR3 loop spans 12 amino acids. The DNA of the CDR3 is TGTGCCAGCAGCGCCCTAGGAGTGCGGGGAAATTTT. Translated: CASSALGVRGNF. The full variable domain, completed using reference TRBV7-2 and TRBJ2-3, is GAGVSQSPSNKVTEKGKDVELRCDPISGHTALYWYRQSLGQGLEFLIYFQGNSAPDKSGLPSDRFSAERTGGSVSTLTIQRTQQEDSAVYLCASSALGVRGNFGPGTRLTVL.

This clonotype was detected many times. Here the CDR3 DNA reads TGTGCCAGCAGCCAAGAGGACAGGGGACGTGTGATGAACACTGAAGCTTTCTTT. Translation gives CASSQEDRGRVMNTEAFF. J is TRBJ1-1 and V is TRBV6-1; 9 bases agree with TRBD1. From germline, CDR1 is MNHNS and CDR2 SASEGT. The CDR3 sequence is 18 residues long. With 6 bases clipped from V and 0 bases from J, the junction kept 14 bases outside the gene matches.

V is TRBV5-1 and J is TRBJ2-3, with TRBD2 as a possible D gene (5 bases). V was cut by 4 bases and J by 0 bases, with 15 bases left in between. This CDR3 region has 16 residues. Germline CDR1 reads SGHRS; CDR2 reads YFSETQ. DNA of the CDR3: TGCGCCAGCAGCACCGGACGGGAAGCTAGCACAGATACGCAGTATTTT. Protein product: CASSTGREASTDTQYF.

This clonotype was seen many times. The rearrangement links TRBV20-1 to TRBJ2-1, with 7 bases lining up with TRBD2. V was pared by 6 bases and J by 5 bases, with 4 bases of the junction left unmatched. This CDR3 spans 12 amino acids. Germline values: CDR1 DFQATT, CDR2 SNEGSKA (reference sequence). CDR3 sequence reads: CSALAENNEQFF. In DNA, the CDR3 is TGCAGTGCGCTAGCGGAGAACAATGAGCAGTTCTTC.

This clonotype was observed many times. The chain joins TRBV5-6 to TRBJ2-1; D gene uncertain. V lost 3 bases and J 2 bases, leaving 12 bases between the germline ends. The germline gives CDR1 SGHDT, CDR2 YYEEEE. This CDR3 has 15 residues. The DNA of the CDR3 is TGTGCCAGCAGCTCGAGACTGGTCCCCTACAATGAGCAGTTCTTC. Translating it yields CASSSRLVPYNEQFF.

V and J are TRBV7-9 and TRBJ1-1; weak D call: TRBD1 (6 bases). There are 14 residues in the CDR3. V was trimmed by 7 bases and J by 4 bases, leaving 16 bases between them. The germline V gene has CDR1 SEHNR and CDR2 FQNEAQ (reference sequence). The chain's CDR3 is CASIKSGGGTEAFF. CDR3 bases: TGTGCCAGCATCAAAAGTGGGGGCGGCACTGAAGCTTTCTTT.

Many counts were recorded for this clonotype. The chain recombines TRBV20-1 with TRBJ2-1, with D tentatively TRBD1 (5 bases). This CDR3 contains 14 residues. Germline CDR1 and CDR2: DFQATT and SNEGSKA (reference sequence). V gave up 2 bases and J gave up 6 bases, with 14 bases separating them. The CDR3 DNA is TGCAGTGCTAGACCCGAGGCAGGGATCAATGAGCAGTTCTTC. This sequence encodes CSARPEAGINEQFF.

In this sample, this clonotype turned up many times. The J gene is TRBJ1-2, the V gene TRBV20-1; D possibly corresponds to TRBD1 (5 bases). Deletions cut 6 bases from V and 4 bases from J, with 15 bases between. Germline lookup yields CDR1 DFQATT and CDR2 SNEGSKA (reference sequence). CDR3 length: 13 residues. The CDR3 nucleotides read TGCAGTGCAGTAACCCAAGACAGCTATGGCTACACCTTC. Amino acid sequence: CSAVTQDSYGYTF.

In this sample, this clonotype turned up many times. The chain has TRBV20-1 and TRBJ2-3; TRBD2 is a possible D gene (6 bases). The CDR3 loop spans 14 amino acids. The germline gives CDR1 DFQATT, CDR2 SNEGSKA (reference sequence). The V gene lost 5 bases and the J gene lost 4 bases, with 16 bases spanning the gap. The CDR3 coding sequence is TGCAGTGCTTTGGGACTCGAGCCCCCAGATACGCAGTATTTT. Residues: CSALGLEPPDTQYF.

In regard to this clonotype: A read error may be the cause here, since a much bigger clone is one base away. The chain carries TRBV20-1 and TRBJ1-2, with a weak D call TRBD1 (5 bases). Germline V gene data show CDR1 as DFQATT and CDR2 as SNEGSKA (reference sequence). This CDR3 region has 14 residues. CDR3 loop: CNARGPGGSYGYTF. In DNA, the CDR3 is TGCAATGCTAGGGGCCCGGGCGGTAGCTATGGCTACACCTTC.

There are a few counts of this clonotype. The DNA of the CDR3 is TGTGCTTCAAAGATGCAGCCCACGAACACTGAAGCTTTCTTT. As protein: CASKMQPTNTEAFF. The chain links TRBV12-3 or TRBV12-4 to TRBJ1-1; D gene ambiguous. The CDR3 runs to 14 residues.

The rearrangement uses TRBV3-1 and TRBJ1-1; D is undetermined. Germline V gene lookup returns CDR1 LGHDT and CDR2 YNNKEL (reference sequence). The CDR3 extends over 15 amino acids. The V gene lost 1 base and the J gene lost 2 bases, with 11 bases spanning the gap. The CDR3 DNA reads as TGTGCCAGCAGCCAAGTCTTCCTCGGTAACACTGAAGCTTTCTTT. It yields the protein CASSQVFLGNTEAFF.

This clonotype has a handful of counts. The rearrangement joins TRBV7-9 to TRBJ1-2; TRBD1 agrees at 9 bases. V was pared by 5 bases and J by 8 bases, with 6 bases of the junction left unmatched. The germline V gene encodes CDR1 SEHNR and CDR2 FQNEAQ (reference sequence). The CDR3 is 13 residues long. The CDR3 sequence is CASSAQGARGYTF. The CDR3 nucleotides are TGTGCCAGCAGCGCACAGGGGGCTAGGGGCTACACCTTC.

A few counts support this clonotype. The V call is TRBV5-5, the J call TRBJ2-2; D is possibly TRBD2 (6 bases). In germline, CDR1 is SGHKS, CDR2 YYEKEE (reference sequence). V lost 2 bases and J lost 6, with 8 bases in between. The CDR3 runs 13 residues. This CDR3 is CASSFAGPGELFF. The CDR3, as DNA: TGTGCCAGCAGCTTCGCGGGGCCCGGGGAGCTGTTTTTT.

This clonotype showed up many times. The rearrangement joins TRBV20-1 to TRBJ2-5, with no clear D. The CDR3 has 11 residues. Trimming removed 2 bases at V and 4 bases at J, with 5 bases between. The germline V gene encodes CDR1 DFQATT and CDR2 SNEGSKA (reference sequence). CDR3 DNA: TGCAGTGCTAGAAGGTCAGAGACCCAGTACTTC. This encodes CSARRSETQYF.